Listed below are T cell receptor beta chains from one sample, sequenced in a study of Ad26.COV2.S vaccination and SARS-CoV-2 variants. Libraries were prepared by immunoSEQ multiplex PCR; TCRdb keeps only in-frame clonotypes and omits some of them. This table holds some 290,000 clones, around four fifths found once. Material: peripheral blood, obtained in a trial of Ad26.COV2.S vaccine versus placebo. These receptors originate from a person aged 18-65 years who received the Ad26.COV2.S COVID-19 vaccine or a placebo. Each CDR3 is given with its conserved first and last residue. Each record gives: J gene, D gene, V gene, clone size, CDR3 DNA, CDR3 protein. The D gene is left open where the match is weak. Size is omitted from some rows. Given values are once, few, many or a class for expanded clones.

j_call: TRBJ2-7; d_call: TRBD1; v_call: TRBV11-2; clone_size: many; cdr3_nt: TGTGCCAGCAGCAAACCGGGACAGGGTACCTACGAGCAGTACTTC; cdr3_aa: CASSKPGQGTYEQYF
j_call: TRBJ1-2; d_call: TRBD1; v_call: TRBV5-1; clone_size: .; cdr3_nt: TGCGCCAGCAGCCTATGGACAGGGGACTATGGCTACACCTTC; cdr3_aa: CASSLWTGDYGYTF
j_call: TRBJ2-7; d_call: .; v_call: TRBV28; clone_size: few; cdr3_nt: TGTGCCAGCAGTTCTGGGACACACCTTGACGAGCAGTACTTC; cdr3_aa: CASSSGTHLDEQYF
j_call: TRBJ1-2; d_call: TRBD1; v_call: TRBV4-1; clone_size: once; cdr3_nt: TGCGCCAGCAGCCATCAGACACTTACAGGGGGCGAGGACTATGGCTACACCTTC; cdr3_aa: CASSHQTLTGGEDYGYTF
j_call: TRBJ2-7; d_call: .; v_call: TRBV5-6; clone_size: .; cdr3_nt: TGTGCCAGCCGGGATATAGGGAACTACGAGCAGTACTTC; cdr3_aa: CASRDIGNYEQYF
j_call: TRBJ1-2; d_call: TRBD1; v_call: TRBV19; clone_size: .; cdr3_nt: TGTGCCACTGGACAGGCACCTTCCTATGGCTACACCTTC; cdr3_aa: CATGQAPSYGYTF
j_call: TRBJ2-5; d_call: TRBD1; v_call: TRBV5-1; clone_size: .; cdr3_nt: TGCGCCAGCAGCAAACAGGGGGGAGATACCGGAGAGACCCAGTACTTC; cdr3_aa: CASSKQGGDTGETQYF
j_call: TRBJ2-7; d_call: .; v_call: TRBV5-1; clone_size: once; cdr3_nt: TGCGCCAGCAGCTTGGGATTAGATTACGAGCAGTACTTC; cdr3_aa: CASSLGLDYEQYF
j_call: TRBJ1-5; d_call: TRBD1; v_call: TRBV28; clone_size: .; cdr3_nt: TGTGCCAGCAGTACCCCTACAGGGGACCTTAGCAATCAGCCCCAGCATTTT; cdr3_aa: CASSTPTGDLSNQPQHF
j_call: TRBJ1-5; d_call: .; v_call: TRBV18; clone_size: .; cdr3_nt: TGTGCCAGCTCACCCAGTACCAATCAGCCCCAGCATTTT; cdr3_aa: CASSPSTNQPQHF
j_call: TRBJ2-5; d_call: .; v_call: TRBV20-1; clone_size: .; cdr3_nt: TGCAGTGCGATGGGGGTAGAGACCCAGTACTTC; cdr3_aa: CSAMGVETQYF
j_call: TRBJ2-2; d_call: .; v_call: TRBV29-1; clone_size: .; cdr3_nt: TGCAGCGTTGAAAAGGTAGCCGGGGAGCTGTTTTTT; cdr3_aa: CSVEKVAGELFF
j_call: TRBJ2-7; d_call: .; v_call: TRBV18; clone_size: .; cdr3_nt: TGTGCCAGCTCACGGGACCCCAGCACGTACGAGCAGTACTTC; cdr3_aa: CASSRDPSTYEQYF
j_call: TRBJ1-5; d_call: TRBD1; v_call: TRBV5-1; clone_size: .; cdr3_nt: TGCGCCAGCAGCGTAGGGGACAGGGGGCCTCAGCCCCAGCATTTT; cdr3_aa: CASSVGDRGPQPQHF
j_call: TRBJ1-1; d_call: TRBD1; v_call: TRBV7-9; clone_size: .; cdr3_nt: TGTGCCACTACGACAGGGGGTACCCTGAACACTGAAGCTTTCTTT; cdr3_aa: CATTTGGTLNTEAFF
j_call: TRBJ2-4; d_call: TRBD2; v_call: TRBV4-2; clone_size: .; cdr3_nt: TGTGCCAGCAGCCAAGAACGCCGGGGACTAGCGGGGGGGCCTTACGACATTCAGTACTTC; cdr3_aa: CASSQERRGLAGGPYDIQYF
j_call: TRBJ1-1; d_call: .; v_call: TRBV6-6; clone_size: .; cdr3_nt: TGTGCCAGCAGTTACTCGCTTTACAGGAGAGACACTGAAGCTTTCTTT; cdr3_aa: CASSYSLYRRDTEAFF
j_call: TRBJ1-1; d_call: .; v_call: TRBV5-1; clone_size: many; cdr3_nt: TGCGCCAGCAGCCCGGCAGGGTGGAACACTGAAGCTTTCTTT; cdr3_aa: CASSPAGWNTEAFF
j_call: TRBJ2-7; d_call: .; v_call: TRBV12-3/TRBV12-4; clone_size: .; cdr3_nt: TGTGCCCACCGAGGGGACGAGCAGTACTTC; cdr3_aa: CAHRGDEQYF
j_call: TRBJ1-5; d_call: .; v_call: TRBV28; clone_size: .; cdr3_nt: TGTGCCAGCACCCTCTCGGGCAGGCGGAATCAGCCCCAGCATTTT; cdr3_aa: CASTLSGRRNQPQHF
j_call: TRBJ2-7; d_call: .; v_call: TRBV5-6; clone_size: .; cdr3_nt: TGTGCCAGCAGCCCGGTAGGACAGAGCTCCTACGAGCAGTACTTC; cdr3_aa: CASSPVGQSSYEQYF
j_call: TRBJ2-3; d_call: .; v_call: TRBV28; clone_size: .; cdr3_nt: TGTGCCAGCAGTTCTGCGGGGTCAGGGGGCACAGATACGCAGTATTTT; cdr3_aa: CASSSAGSGGTDTQYF
j_call: TRBJ2-7; d_call: .; v_call: TRBV5-1; clone_size: .; cdr3_nt: TGCGCCAGCAGCTTGGGATTTGCGTCGGTGCGGACCTACGAGCAGTACTTC; cdr3_aa: CASSLGFASVRTYEQYF
j_call: TRBJ1-1; d_call: .; v_call: TRBV5-1; clone_size: .; cdr3_nt: TGCGCCAGCAGCACCCAAGGGGCGGTGAACACTGAAGCTTTCTTT; cdr3_aa: CASSTQGAVNTEAFF
j_call: TRBJ1-4; d_call: TRBD1; v_call: TRBV4-1; clone_size: .; cdr3_nt: TGCGCCAGCAGCGCCTCCAGGGGGCGACTTGAAAAACTGTTTTTT; cdr3_aa: CASSASRGRLEKLFF
j_call: TRBJ2-4; d_call: .; v_call: TRBV3-1/TRBV3-2; clone_size: .; cdr3_nt: TGTGCCAGCAGCCCAGGGGGGGCCTCCGGAAACATTCAGTACTTC; cdr3_aa: CASSPGGASGNIQYF
j_call: TRBJ2-7; d_call: .; v_call: TRBV4-1; clone_size: many; cdr3_nt: TGCGCCAGCAGCCCAACTCCCGCGGGTCGGGCCTACGAGCAGTACTTC; cdr3_aa: CASSPTPAGRAYEQYF
j_call: TRBJ1-2; d_call: .; v_call: TRBV30; clone_size: .; cdr3_nt: TGTGCCTGGAGTTTCGGGGTTAGCTATGGCTACACCTTC; cdr3_aa: CAWSFGVSYGYTF
j_call: TRBJ1-2; d_call: TRBD1; v_call: TRBV9; clone_size: .; cdr3_nt: TGTGCCAGCAGCGGAATGGGACAGTTCATGAGGGGCTACACCTTC; cdr3_aa: CASSGMGQFMRGYTF
j_call: TRBJ1-4; d_call: TRBD1; v_call: TRBV24-1; clone_size: .; cdr3_nt: TGTGCCACCAGTGAGGGGACAGGGAGGCTGTTTTTT; cdr3_aa: CATSEGTGRLFF
j_call: TRBJ1-4; d_call: .; v_call: TRBV14; clone_size: few; cdr3_nt: TGTGCCAGCAGCCCCGGGGCCCGTAATGAAAAACTGTTTTTT; cdr3_aa: CASSPGARNEKLFF
j_call: TRBJ2-7; d_call: .; v_call: TRBV5-1; clone_size: .; cdr3_nt: TGCGCCAGCAGCTCGGCTGTGAACGGCGAGCAGTACTTC; cdr3_aa: CASSSAVNGEQYF
j_call: TRBJ2-2; d_call: .; v_call: TRBV3-1/TRBV3-2; clone_size: .; cdr3_nt: TGTGCCAGCAGCCAACCAACCAGGCGGGACGGGGAGCTGTTTTTT; cdr3_aa: CASSQPTRRDGELFF
j_call: TRBJ1-1; d_call: .; v_call: TRBV5-1; clone_size: once; cdr3_nt: TGCGCCAGCAGCTCCGTTGAGGGTGGGACTGAAGCTTTCTTT; cdr3_aa: CASSSVEGGTEAFF
j_call: TRBJ2-1; d_call: .; v_call: TRBV10-3; clone_size: .; cdr3_nt: TGTGCCATCAGTTCCGTAGGGGGAACCTCCCCAATCGGCAGTGAGCAGTTCTTC; cdr3_aa: CAISSVGGTSPIGSEQFF
j_call: TRBJ1-2; d_call: .; v_call: TRBV7-6; clone_size: .; cdr3_nt: TGTGCCAGCAGCCCCGGGGGGATGAACTATGGCTACACCTTC; cdr3_aa: CASSPGGMNYGYTF
j_call: TRBJ1-3; d_call: .; v_call: TRBV7-2; clone_size: .; cdr3_nt: TGTGCCAGCAGCTCCCCGCGGGCGAGCTCTGGAAACACCATATATTTT; cdr3_aa: CASSSPRASSGNTIYF
j_call: TRBJ1-1; d_call: TRBD1; v_call: TRBV19; clone_size: once; cdr3_nt: TGTGCCAGTAGTGCAGGGGGCGAAGCTTTCTTT; cdr3_aa: CASSAGGEAFF
j_call: TRBJ2-3; d_call: .; v_call: TRBV5-1; clone_size: .; cdr3_nt: TGCGCCAGCAGCGTGGACGGAGGGAGAGCAGATACGCAGTATTTT; cdr3_aa: CASSVDGGRADTQYF
j_call: TRBJ1-1; d_call: .; v_call: TRBV6-5; clone_size: .; cdr3_nt: TGTGCCAGCGCAGGGCCCACTGAAGCTTTCTTT; cdr3_aa: CASAGPTEAFF
j_call: TRBJ2-3; d_call: .; v_call: TRBV7-8; clone_size: .; cdr3_nt: TGTGCCAGCAGCTTAGGTCTTGGGGGGGATACGCAGTATTTT; cdr3_aa: CASSLGLGGDTQYF
j_call: TRBJ1-4; d_call: .; v_call: TRBV6-6; clone_size: .; cdr3_nt: TGTGCCAGCAGTTACGCGGCGAATGAAAAACTGTTTTTT; cdr3_aa: CASSYAANEKLFF
j_call: TRBJ2-3; d_call: TRBD1; v_call: TRBV27; clone_size: .; cdr3_nt: TGTGCCAGCAGTTTTGACGCAGGGGGCTTCACAGATACGCAGTATTTT; cdr3_aa: CASSFDAGGFTDTQYF
j_call: TRBJ1-4; d_call: .; v_call: TRBV5-6; clone_size: .; cdr3_nt: TGTGCCAGCAGCTTGGACGGAGCAACTAATGAAAAACTGTTTTTT; cdr3_aa: CASSLDGATNEKLFF
j_call: TRBJ2-7; d_call: .; v_call: TRBV5-6; clone_size: few; cdr3_nt: TGTGCCAGCAGCTTGGGGACTGGGCTAGAATCCTACGAGCAGTACTTC; cdr3_aa: CASSLGTGLESYEQYF
j_call: TRBJ2-3; d_call: .; v_call: TRBV11-2; clone_size: .; cdr3_nt: TGTGCCAGCAGCTTAACGGAGGAGGGGGCCCACCCTTATACGCAGTATTTT; cdr3_aa: CASSLTEEGAHPYTQYF
j_call: TRBJ1-2; d_call: .; v_call: TRBV6-5; clone_size: .; cdr3_nt: TGTGCCAGCAATCCCAGAGGACTAGACTATGGCTACACCTTC; cdr3_aa: CASNPRGLDYGYTF
j_call: TRBJ1-3; d_call: .; v_call: TRBV5-5; clone_size: .; cdr3_nt: TGTGCCAGCAGCCCTCTTGGGGAGTTTGGAAACACCATATATTTT; cdr3_aa: CASSPLGEFGNTIYF
j_call: TRBJ1-5; d_call: .; v_call: TRBV5-1; clone_size: .; cdr3_nt: TGCGCCAGCAGCTCAGGTCCGGGGGGGCAGCCCCAGCATTTT; cdr3_aa: CASSSGPGGQPQHF
j_call: TRBJ2-2; d_call: TRBD1; v_call: TRBV10-3; clone_size: once; cdr3_nt: TGTGCCATCAGTAGGACAGGGAACACCGGGGAGCTGTTTTTT; cdr3_aa: CAISRTGNTGELFF
j_call: TRBJ2-7; d_call: TRBD1; v_call: TRBV5-6; clone_size: .; cdr3_nt: TGTGCCAGCAGCCGACGCGGGACAGGGGGCGCCGCTAAGCAGTACTTC; cdr3_aa: CASSRRGTGGAAKQYF
j_call: TRBJ2-3; d_call: .; v_call: TRBV6-5; clone_size: .; cdr3_nt: TGTGCCAGCAGTTACTCGAGGCAGGGTACAGATACGCAGTATTTT; cdr3_aa: CASSYSRQGTDTQYF
j_call: TRBJ2-7; d_call: .; v_call: TRBV11-3; clone_size: .; cdr3_nt: TGTGCCAGCAGCAAGGGACGGCGAGGGGCCTACGAGCAGTACTTC; cdr3_aa: CASSKGRRGAYEQYF
j_call: TRBJ1-2; d_call: .; v_call: TRBV7-8; clone_size: few; cdr3_nt: TGTGCCAGCAGCTTCGGAGGGGTTAGCTATGGCTACACCTTC; cdr3_aa: CASSFGGVSYGYTF